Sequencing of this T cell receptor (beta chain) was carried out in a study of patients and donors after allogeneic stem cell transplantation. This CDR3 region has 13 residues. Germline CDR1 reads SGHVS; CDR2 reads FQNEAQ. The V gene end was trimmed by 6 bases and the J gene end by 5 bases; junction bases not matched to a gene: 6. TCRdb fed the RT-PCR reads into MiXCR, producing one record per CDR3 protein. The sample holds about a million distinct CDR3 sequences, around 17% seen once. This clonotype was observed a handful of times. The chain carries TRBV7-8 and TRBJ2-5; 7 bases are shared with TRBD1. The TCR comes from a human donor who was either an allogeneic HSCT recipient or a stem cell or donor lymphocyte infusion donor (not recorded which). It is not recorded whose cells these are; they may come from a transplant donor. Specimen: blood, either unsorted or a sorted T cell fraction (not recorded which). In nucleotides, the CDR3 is TGTGCCAGCAGGCAGGGGGTAGGCGAGACCCAGTACTTC. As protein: CASRQGVGETQYF.